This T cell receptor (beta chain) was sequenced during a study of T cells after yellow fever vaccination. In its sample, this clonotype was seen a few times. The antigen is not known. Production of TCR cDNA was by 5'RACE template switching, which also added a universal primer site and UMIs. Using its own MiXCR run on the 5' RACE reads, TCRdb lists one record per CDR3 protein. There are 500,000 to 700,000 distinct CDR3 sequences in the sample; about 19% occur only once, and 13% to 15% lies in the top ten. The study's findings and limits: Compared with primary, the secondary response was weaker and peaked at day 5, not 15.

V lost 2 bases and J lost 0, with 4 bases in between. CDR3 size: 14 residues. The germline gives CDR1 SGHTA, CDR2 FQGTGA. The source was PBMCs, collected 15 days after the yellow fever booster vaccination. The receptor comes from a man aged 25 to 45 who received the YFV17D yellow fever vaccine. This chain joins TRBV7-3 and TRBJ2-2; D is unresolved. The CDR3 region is CASSLLANTGELFF. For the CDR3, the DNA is TGTGCCAGCAGCTTACTAGCGAACACCGGGGAGCTGTTTTTT.